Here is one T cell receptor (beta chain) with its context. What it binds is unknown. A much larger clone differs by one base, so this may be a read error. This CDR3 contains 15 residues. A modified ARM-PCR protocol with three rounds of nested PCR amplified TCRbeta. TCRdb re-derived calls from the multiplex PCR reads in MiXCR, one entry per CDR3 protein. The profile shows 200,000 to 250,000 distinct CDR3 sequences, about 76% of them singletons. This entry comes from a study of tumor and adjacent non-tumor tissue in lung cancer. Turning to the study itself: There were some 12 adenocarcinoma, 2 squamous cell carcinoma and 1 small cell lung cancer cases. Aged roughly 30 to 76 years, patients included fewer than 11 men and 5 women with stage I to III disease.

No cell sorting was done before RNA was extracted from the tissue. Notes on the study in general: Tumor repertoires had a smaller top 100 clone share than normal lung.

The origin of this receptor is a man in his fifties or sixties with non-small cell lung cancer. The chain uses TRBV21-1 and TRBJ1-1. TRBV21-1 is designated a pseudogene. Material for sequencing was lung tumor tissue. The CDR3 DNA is TGTGCCAGCATCAAAGCACAGAGTTATACTGCGGAAGCTTTCTTT. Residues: CASIKAQSYTAEAFF.